This T cell receptor beta chain emerged from a study of control samples from healthy donors and cancer patients. The table came from immunoSEQ multiplex PCR; TCRdb's copy has only in-frame clones and leaves some out. The sample lists 95,000 to 150,000 clones; about nine tenths were seen once. The V gene's germline CDR1 is LGHNA and CDR2 YSLEER. CDR3 length: 16 residues. V was clipped by 1 base and J by 1 base, with 12 bases between them. This chain joins TRBV4-3 and TRBJ2-3; tentative D call: TRBD1 (6 bases). The sequencing sample was made of blood. The TCR sequence derives from a man aged 35-49 years in good health. The CDR3: CASSQGVGQRTDTQYF. The CDR3 bases are TGCGCCAGCAGCCAAGGGGTTGGACAGCGCACAGATACGCAGTATTTT.